This TCR beta chain stems from a study of T cell responses to AZD1222 COVID-19 vaccine. Study background: Second-dose schedules of about 4 or about 12 weeks were combined. Study-level results: It was only after the peak T cell response that any repertoires were sampled.

Trimming pared 5 bases from V and 4 bases from J, leaving 11 bases between. The CDR3 covers 13 residues. Germline loops: CDR1 SGHVS, CDR2 FQNEAQ. Sequencing was performed with immunoSEQ multiplex PCR; in TCRdb, only in-frame clones are kept and a portion is missing. Of about 120,000 clones in the sample, 91% are singletons; the top ten hold almost 5.5%. A word on this clone: Its target is not known.

Sequencing used peripheral blood, obtained on day 0 of AZD1222 vaccination. The chain carries TRBV7-8 and TRBJ1-2; D call uncertain. This TCR was recovered from an adult in good health. The CDR3 sequence is CASSHRGPYGYTF. The CDR3 region has the DNA TGTGCCAGCAGCCACCGCGGGCCCTATGGCTACACCTTC.